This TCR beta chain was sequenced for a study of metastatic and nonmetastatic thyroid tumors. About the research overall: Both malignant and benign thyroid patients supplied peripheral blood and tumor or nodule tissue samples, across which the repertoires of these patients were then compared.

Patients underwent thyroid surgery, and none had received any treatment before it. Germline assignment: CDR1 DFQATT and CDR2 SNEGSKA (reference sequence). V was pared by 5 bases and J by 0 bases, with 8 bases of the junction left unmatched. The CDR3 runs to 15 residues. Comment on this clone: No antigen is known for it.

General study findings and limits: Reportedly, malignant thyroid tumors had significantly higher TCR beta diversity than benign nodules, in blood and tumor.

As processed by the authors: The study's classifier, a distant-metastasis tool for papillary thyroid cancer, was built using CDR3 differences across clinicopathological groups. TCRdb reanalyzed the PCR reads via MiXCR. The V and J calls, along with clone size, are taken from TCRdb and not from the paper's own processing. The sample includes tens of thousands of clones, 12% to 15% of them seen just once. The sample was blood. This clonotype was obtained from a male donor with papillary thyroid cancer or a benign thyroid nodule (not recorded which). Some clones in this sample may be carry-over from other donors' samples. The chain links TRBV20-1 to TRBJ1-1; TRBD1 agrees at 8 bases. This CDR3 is CSAGSWTGLNTEAFF. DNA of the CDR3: TGCAGTGCTGGATCCTGGACAGGGTTGAACACTGAAGCTTTCTTT.